This T cell receptor beta chain originates from a study of blood T cell repertoires in COVID-19. Study as a whole: Samples taken during acute and convalescent COVID-19 were collected in the United States, Italy and Spain. From T cells, B-cell-depleted T cells, or PBMCs came the material, which was cDNA or gDNA.

CDR1 SGHVS and CDR2 FQNEAQ come from the germline V gene. The ends lost 4 bases at V and 7 bases at J; junction bases unmatched: 3. The CDR3 extends over 15 amino acids. TCRdb's copy holds only in-frame clones and misses some; the assay was immunoSEQ multiplex PCR. The profile covers under 300,000 clones, with approximately 82% appearing a single time and about 15% taken by the ten largest. Clinical histories supplied by participants themselves formed the basis of cohort assignment. Each recovered donor of Cohort 3 presented with two negative PCRs, clearance, or symptom resolution. The rearrangement uses TRBV7-8 and TRBJ1-6; TRBD1 matches at 11 bases. The TCR originated in a man aged 35-49 years who had recovered from COVID-19. The sample comprised PBMCs or T cells enriched from blood (not recorded which). The CDR3 is CASSSGTGGNSPLHF. As DNA, the CDR3 is TGTGCCAGCAGCTCAGGGACAGGGGGAAATTCACCCCTCCACTTT.